Following are 25 T cell receptor beta chains from one sample sequenced in a study of OX40 agonist ivuxolimab in advanced cancers. Clones were sequenced by immunoSEQ multiplex PCR, and TCRdb holds only the in-frame ones, with some missing. Of about 66,000 clones detected, about 90% appear once; the ten largest clones hold 14% to 15%. The starting material was CD4+ or CD8+ T cells sorted from blood, obtained in a trial of the OX40 agonist ivuxolimab. All receptors derive from an adult with an advanced solid tumor such as melanoma, head and neck, liver or kidney cancer.

The J gene is TRBJ2-5, the V gene TRBV6-6, with 8 bases aligning to TRBD2. The germline V gene has CDR1 MNHNY and CDR2 SVGAGI (reference sequence). V gave up 2 bases and J gave up 4 bases; unmatched junction bases: 9. The CDR3 runs 16 residues. CDR3 DNA: TGTGCCAGCAGTTACCCAGCTAGCGGGCGGGGAGAGACCCAGTACTTC. Amino acid sequence: CASSYPASGRGETQYF.

This clone showed up just a few times. This chain connects TRBV19 to TRBJ1-5; 12 nucleotides match TRBD1. J lost 2 bases, V lost 9 bases, and 11 bases had no gene match. Germline CDR1 LNHDA, CDR2 SQIVND (reference sequence). CDR3 length: 17 amino acids. CDR3: CASTTGTGGAGNQPQHF. The CDR3 region has the DNA TGTGCCAGCACAACCGGGACAGGGGGCGCCGGCAATCAGCCCCAGCATTTT.

V gene TRBV7-9 combines with J gene TRBJ2-5; possible D gene TRBD1, 5 bases. Germline-derived CDR1 and CDR2 are SEHNR and FQNEAQ (reference sequence). The V end lost 0 bases, the J end lost 4 bases, and 9 bases lay between the germline ends. The CDR3 is 14 residues long. The CDR3 DNA is TGTGCCAGCAGCTTAGCGGGGCTGCCAGAGACCCAGTACTTC. Translating gives CASSLAGLPETQYF.

This sequence joins TRBV9 and TRBJ1-2; weak D call: TRBD1 (5 bases). This CDR3 spans 14 amino acids. Trimming stripped 0 bases from V and 4 bases from J, with 10 bases between. Germline V gene data show CDR1 as SGDLS and CDR2 as YYNGEE. In DNA, the CDR3 is TGTGCCAGCAGCGTAGGGGGCGCGGGCTATGGCTACACCTTC. Encoded protein: CASSVGGAGYGYTF.

The gene calls are TRBV18 and TRBJ1-5; tentative D call: TRBD1 (5 bases). The V end was cut by 3 bases, the J end by 9 bases, with 9 bases between. The CDR3 sequence is 12 residues long. Germline V gene lookup returns CDR1 KGHSH and CDR2 LQKENI. Here the CDR3 reads CASSPDSSPQHF. For the CDR3, the DNA is TGTGCCAGCTCACCCGACAGCTCGCCCCAGCATTTT. The entire variable domain, with the rest obtained from reference TRBV18 and TRBJ1-5, is as follows: NAGVMQNPRHLVRRRGQEARLRCSPMKGHSHVYWYRQLPEEGLKFMVYLQKENIIDESGMPKERFSAEFPKEGPSILRIQQVVRGDSAAYFCASSPDSSPQHFGDGTRLSIL.

The V call is TRBV15, the J call TRBJ1-1; D remains unclear. Looked up from germline, CDR1 is LNHNV and CDR2 is YYDKDF (reference sequence). The V gene lost 6 bases and the J gene lost 0 bases, with 8 bases spanning the gap. This CDR3 region has 13 residues. The CDR3 DNA reads as TGTGCCACCAGGGAGGAATTGAACACTGAAGCTTTCTTT. This translates into CATREELNTEAFF. The whole variable domain, remainder taken from reference TRBV15 and TRBJ1-1, is DAMVIQNPRYQVTQFGKPVTLSCSQTLNHNVMYWYQQKSSQAPKLLFHYYDKDFNNEADTPDNFQSRRPNTSFCFLDIRSPGLGDTAMYLCATREELNTEAFFGQGTRLTVV.

The chain employs TRBV7-2 and TRBJ1-5, with a weak D call TRBD1 (5 bases). This CDR3 contains 15 residues. Deletions cut 1 base from V and 5 bases from J, with 12 bases between. Germline V gene sequence: CDR1 SGHTA, CDR2 FQGNSA. CDR3 sequence: CASSLEGNGYQPQHF. The CDR3 nucleotides are TGTGCCAGCAGCTTAGAGGGGAACGGCTATCAGCCCCAGCATTTT.

Only a few counts were recorded for this clone. CDR3 sequence reads: CASSLRGNYGYTF. CDR3 nucleotides: TGTGCCAGCAGCCTCCGGGGGAACTATGGCTACACCTTC. The V and J genes are TRBV9 and TRBJ1-2, with a possible D match to TRBD1 (5 bases). The CDR3 loop spans 13 amino acids. V dropped 4 bases and J dropped 2 bases, with 9 bases sitting between them. Germline-derived CDR1 and CDR2 are SGDLS and YYNGEE. The whole variable domain, filled in from reference TRBV9 and TRBJ1-2, reads DSGVTQTPKHLITATGQRVTLRCSPRSGDLSVYWYQQSLDQGLQFLIQYYNGEERAKGNILERFSAQQFPDLHSELNLSSLELGDSALYFCASSLRGNYGYTFGSGTRLTVV.

The chain recombines TRBV10-2 with TRBJ2-1; no clear D gene. The CDR3 extends over 13 amino acids. The germline gives CDR1 WSHSY, CDR2 SAAADI. Trimming shortened V by 0 bases and J by 8 bases, and 8 bases separated the two germline ends. The CDR3 region is CASSESGFYEQFF. The CDR3 DNA is TGCGCCAGCAGTGAGTCAGGATTCTATGAGCAGTTCTTC.

V usage is TRBV28 and J usage is TRBJ2-7, with 8 bases that match TRBD1. V was pared by 3 bases and J by 5 bases, with 9 bases of the junction left unmatched. The CDR3 consists of 15 residues. Germline assignment: CDR1 MDHEN and CDR2 SYDVKM. The CDR3 nucleotides are TGTGCCAGCAGTTTGGTGGGGCAGGGGGCGAACGAGCAGTACTTC. Residues: CASSLVGQGANEQYF.

CDR3 residues: CASRLAGNEQFF. CDR3 DNA sequence: TGTGCCTCACGTCTAGCGGGCAATGAGCAGTTCTTC. J is TRBJ2-1 and V is TRBV2; 8 nucleotides agree with TRBD2. V lost 11 bases to trimming and J lost 6 bases; unmatched junction nucleotides: 6. CDR3 length: 12 residues. From germline, CDR1 is SNHLY and CDR2 FYNNEI.

The rearrangement joins TRBV5-1 to TRBJ1-4; D uncertain. V lost 0 bases to trimming and J lost 8 bases, with 11 bases between them. The length of the CDR3 is 14 residues. Per germline, CDR1 SGHRS and CDR2 YFSETQ. Here the CDR3 DNA reads TGCGCCAGCAGCTTGGAAGGCGCGGGCGAAAAACTGTTTTTT. Amino acid sequence: CASSLEGAGEKLFF.

This clone was detected a few times. The genes are TRBV4-2 and TRBJ1-5, with D possibly being TRBD1 (6 bases). Germline V gives CDR1 LGHNA, CDR2 YNFKEQ. With 2 bases removed from V and 2 bases from J, the gap between germline ends came to 7 bases. The CDR3 runs 14 residues. The CDR3 loop reads CASSQRTGNQPQHF. The CDR3 region has the DNA TGTGCCAGCAGCCAACGGACAGGCAATCAGCCCCAGCATTTT.

This sequence joins TRBV28 and TRBJ2-7; TRBD1 agrees at 9 bases. V lost 6 bases and J lost 6; bases outside the gene matches: 12. Germline V gene data show CDR1 as MDHEN and CDR2 as SYDVKM. The CDR3 is made up of 15 amino acids. The CDR3 is CASRKTGGPPLEQYF. CDR3 DNA: TGTGCCAGCAGAAAAACAGGGGGCCCCCCGCTCGAGCAGTACTTC.

The chain recombines TRBV18 with TRBJ2-7, with D tentatively TRBD1 (6 bases). The CDR3 has 14 amino acids. Trimming stripped 2 bases from V and 5 bases from J, with 13 bases between. The germline V gene encodes CDR1 KGHSH and CDR2 LQKENI. DNA for the CDR3: TGTGCCAGCTCACCAGTCAGGGGAGAGAACGAGCAGTACTTC. Protein product: CASSPVRGENEQYF.

The chain carries TRBV5-4 and TRBJ1-2; no firm D call. Germline V lookup: CDR1 SGHNT, CDR2 YYREEE (reference sequence). Trimming shortened V by 2 bases and J by 8 bases, and 16 bases separated the two germline ends. The CDR3 loop spans 14 amino acids. CDR3 region: CASSLAQQVSGYTF. In DNA form, the CDR3 reads TGTGCCAGCAGCTTAGCCCAGCAGGTTTCCGGCTACACCTTC.

Worth noting for this clone: The same CDR3 is also encoded by other DNA sequences in this sample. The chain employs TRBV20-1 and TRBJ2-7; D is possibly TRBD2 (5 bases). This CDR3 contains 11 residues. Trimming took off 6 bases at V and 3 bases at J, with 9 bases between the two ends. Per germline, CDR1 DFQATT and CDR2 SNEGSKA (reference sequence). The CDR3 sequence: CSALRDYEQYF. The CDR3 DNA is TGCAGTGCCCTACGGGACTACGAGCAGTACTTC.

This chain uses TRBV28 with TRBJ2-7; D not certain. The CDR3 has 13 amino acids. In germline, CDR1 is MDHEN, CDR2 SYDVKM. V shed 4 bases and J shed 2 bases, with 9 bases lying between them. CDR3 residues: CASSSPLAYEQYF. Here the CDR3 DNA reads TGTGCCAGCAGTTCCCCCTTAGCCTACGAGCAGTACTTC.

The V call is TRBV11-2, the J call TRBJ2-7; the D gene could be TRBD1 or TRBD2 (5 bases each). Germline V CDR1 and CDR2: SGHAT, FQNNGV. Trimming pared 2 bases from V and 2 bases from J, leaving 10 bases between. CDR3 length: 14 amino acids. The CDR3, as DNA: TGTGCCAGCAGCTTACGGGGCGGAACCTACGAGCAGTACTTC. Its translation: CASSLRGGTYEQYF.

This rearrangement joins TRBV7-2 to TRBJ2-3; D gene ambiguous. This CDR3 has 14 residues. Germline V gene lookup returns CDR1 SGHTA and CDR2 FQGNSA. Trimming stripped 0 bases from V and 0 bases from J, with 4 bases between. The CDR3 reads CASSLAVSTDTQYF. The DNA of the CDR3 is TGTGCCAGCAGCTTAGCGGTGAGCACAGATACGCAGTATTTT.

The DNA for the CDR3 is TGTGCCAGCAGCTTAAACGACGGACCTACCTACGAGCAGTACTTC. Translated: CASSLNDGPTYEQYF. V usage is TRBV7-3 and J usage is TRBJ2-7, with D hard to call. Per the germline V gene, CDR1 is SGHTA and CDR2 is FQGTGA. V lost 1 base to trimming and J lost 2 bases, with 12 bases between them. The CDR3 spans 15 residues. Drawing the rest from reference TRBV7-3 and TRBJ2-7, the complete variable domain is GAGVSQTPSNKVTEKGKYVELRCDPISGHTALYWYRQSLGQGPEFLIYFQGTGAADDSGLPNDRFFAVRPEGSVSTLKIQRTERGDSAVYLCASSLNDGPTYEQYFGPGTRLTVT.

The rearrangement joins TRBV5-6 to TRBJ2-3; TRBD2 matches 7 bases. V trimming: 4 bases; J trimming: 3 bases; junction bases outside the gene matches: 8. The CDR3 is made up of 15 amino acids. Per the germline V gene, CDR1 is SGHDT and CDR2 is YYEEEE. CDR3 coding DNA: TGTGCCAGCAGCCAGGCCGGGAGGAGGACAGATACGCAGTATTTT. It yields the protein CASSQAGRRTDTQYF.

This sequence joins TRBV6-5 and TRBJ2-7, with TRBD2 matching over 11 bases. CDR1 MNHEY and CDR2 SVGAGI come from the germline V gene. V shed 7 bases, J shed 7 bases, and the junction held 12 bases outside the gene matches. This CDR3 is built from 15 residues. CDR3 in amino acids: CASMGVAGGQGEQYF. The CDR3 DNA sequence: TGTGCCAGCATGGGGGTAGCGGGAGGGCAGGGAGAGCAGTACTTC.

The V gene is TRBV21-1, the J gene TRBJ2-7; the table's D call of TRBD2 was not tested on the DNA. TRBV21-1 is labeled a pseudogene. The CDR3 contains 23 residues. The CDR3 is CASSKKGRGETSGRWIGPYEQYF. CDR3 DNA sequence: TGTGCCAGCAGCAAAAAAGGGAGGGGGGAAACTAGCGGGAGATGGATAGGGCCCTACGAGCAGTACTTC.

The rearrangement links TRBV28 to TRBJ1-5; 8 bases map to TRBD1. With 3 bases clipped from V and 5 bases from J, the junction kept 6 bases outside the gene matches. The length of the CDR3 is 15 residues. Germline lookup yields CDR1 MDHEN and CDR2 SYDVKM. The CDR3 nucleotides are TGTGCCAGCAGTTTCCGGACAGGGATTTATCAGCCCCAGCATTTT. This sequence encodes CASSFRTGIYQPQHF.